The clone carrying this T cell receptor (beta chain) has a count of ten or more. The sample comes from a study of blood T cells in healthy people across ages. The CDR3 totals 15 residues. Germline V gives CDR1 SGHTA, CDR2 FQGNSA. Deletions cut 2 bases from V and 11 bases from J, with 20 bases between. A sample-barcoded 5' primer and a J-beta primer mix were used in a second PCR of roughly 6 to 12 cycles. A single record per CDR3 protein comes from TCRdb applying MiXCR to the 5' RACE reads. The repertoire consists of just under 900,000 distinct CDR3 sequences, with around 26% occurring once and the leading ten covering around 15%.

The sample comprised blood. The clonotype originates from a woman older than 75 in good health. This rearrangement joins TRBV7-2 to TRBJ2-3; tentative D call: TRBD1 (9 bases). CDR3 nucleotides: TGTGCCAGCAGCTTAACGGGACAGGGACTAGTTAGGCAGTATTTT. It translates to CASSLTGQGLVRQYF. The full variable domain, rest sourced from reference TRBV7-2 and TRBJ2-3, is GAGVSQSPSNKVTEKGKDVELRCDPISGHTALYWYRQSLGQGLEFLIYFQGNSAPDKSGLPSDRFSAERTGGSVSTLTIQRTQQEDSAVYLCASSLTGQGLVRQYFGPGTRLTVL.